The 21 T cell receptor beta chains below were found in one sample sequenced in a study of T cell repertoires in cytomegalovirus infection (dated by TCRdb to between 2019 and 2020). Sequencer: Illumina HiSeq 1500. The public reads were run again by TCRdb, first through fastp at Q25 and then through MiXCR, and only productive beta chains were kept. A single entry per CDR3 protein holds the most common genes and DNA from its merged rows. The sample table holds about 530,000 distinct CDR3 sequences, of which more than 20% were seen once. The ten largest account for approximately 13% of the sample. Sequencing used PBMCs. Every receptor here comes from a human donor in good health (CMV status not recorded). Some clones in this sample may be carry-over from other donors' samples.

The J gene is TRBJ2-2, the V gene TRBV6-1; 9 bases match TRBD2. The CDR3 has 16 amino acids. Germline CDR1 is MNHNS and CDR2 is SASEGT. Losses at the gene ends were 0 bases for V and 7 bases for J; bases not matched to a gene: 6. CDR3 protein: CASSEAAGGGYGELFF. Written as DNA, the CDR3 is TGTGCCAGCAGTGAAGCTGCGGGAGGGGGTTACGGGGAGCTGTTTTTT.

The sample holds a few counts of this clonotype. The chain joins TRBV12-3 or TRBV12-4 to TRBJ2-6, with 8 bases aligning to TRBD1. This CDR3 is built from 17 residues. The trim removed 5 bases at V and 2 bases at J, leaving 8 bases unmatched. The CDR3 is CASSIPGGGAGANVLTF. DNA of the CDR3: TGTGCCAGCAGTATACCAGGGGGCGGAGCTGGGGCCAACGTCCTGACTTTC.

The chain employs TRBV6-2 or TRBV6-3 and TRBJ1-6, with 9 bases lining up with TRBD1. The CDR3 is made up of 15 amino acids. V was clipped by 6 bases and J by 9 bases; unmatched bases: 9. CDR1 and CDR2 from the germline V gene are MNHEY and SVGEGT. Written as DNA, the CDR3 is TGTGCCAGCAGGGAATGGACAGGGGAGAGTTCACCCCTCCACTTT. It translates to CASREWTGESSPLHF.

This clonotype was recorded a few times. The chain is built from TRBV7-9 and TRBJ1-1; a possible D gene is TRBD1 (5 bases). This CDR3 has 14 amino acids. Looked up from germline, CDR1 is SEHNR and CDR2 is FQNEAQ (reference sequence). Trimming cost V 4 bases and J 11 bases, with 20 bases left between them. The CDR3 nucleotides are TGTGCCAGCAGCTCCGGAGGGGCTTCAACATGGGCTTTCTTT. Translating gives CASSSGGASTWAFF.

This clonotype was observed a handful of times. The chain couples TRBV28 to TRBJ2-5; 14 positions agree with TRBD2. The CDR3 totals 14 residues. Germline-derived CDR1 and CDR2 are MDHEN and SYDVKM. The junction had 5 bases not matched to a gene; V was cut back by 5 bases and J by 9 bases. CDR3 in amino acids: CASSPGTSGSAQYF. CDR3 DNA: TGTGCCAGCAGTCCAGGGACTAGCGGGAGTGCCCAGTACTTC.

V and J are TRBV6-2 or TRBV6-3 and TRBJ2-3; D not certain. This CDR3 contains 17 residues. V was trimmed by 4 bases and J by 7 bases, leaving 24 bases between them. Germline V gene data show CDR1 as MNHEY and CDR2 as SVGEGT. The CDR3 loop reads CASSSQQGQGAIYTQYF. The CDR3 DNA follows: TGTGCCAGCAGTTCTCAGCAAGGCCAAGGAGCTATCTATACGCAGTATTTT.

This clonotype was found many times. The chain joins TRBV7-2 to TRBJ1-5; no definite D call. This CDR3 has 13 amino acids. Germline loops: CDR1 SGHTA, CDR2 FQGNSA. Trimming shortened V by 5 bases and J by 6 bases, and 11 bases separated the two germline ends. DNA for the CDR3: TGTGCCAGCAGCGCATACGGGAGTCAGCCCCAGCATTTT. Its translation: CASSAYGSQPQHF.

This clonotype occurred many times. This sequence joins TRBV7-2 and TRBJ2-1; a weak D match, TRBD2 (7 bases). Looked up from germline, CDR1 is SGHTA and CDR2 is FQGNSA. The CDR3 length is 18 residues. With 4 bases removed from V and 1 base from J, the gap between germline ends came to 20 bases. CDR3 residues: CASSSGGGRGRSYNEQFF. CDR3 nucleotide sequence: TGTGCCAGCAGCTCTGGGGGCGGGAGAGGGAGATCCTACAATGAGCAGTTCTTC.

The rearrangement links TRBV5-1 to TRBJ2-4; TRBD1 agrees at 8 bases. Germline V CDR1 and CDR2: SGHRS, YFSETQ. The CDR3 extends over 15 amino acids. The junction had 6 bases not matched to a gene; V was cut back by 4 bases and J by 3 bases. The CDR3 DNA reads TGCGCCAGCAGCGTGGACAGGGCTGGCAAAAACATTCAGTACTTC. It yields the protein CASSVDRAGKNIQYF. Filled out from reference TRBV5-1 and TRBJ2-4, the complete variable domain reads KAGVTQTPRYLIKTRGQQVTLSCSPISGHRSVSWYQQTPGQGLQFLFEYFSETQRNKGNFPGRFSGRQFSNSRSEMNVSTLELGDSALYLCASSVDRAGKNIQYFGAGTRLSVL.

The V call is TRBV4-3, the J call TRBJ1-4; 11 bases are a match to TRBD1. V dropped 0 bases and J dropped 3; count of bases not matched to a gene: 6. There are 18 residues in the CDR3. Germline V lookup: CDR1 LGHNA, CDR2 YSLEER. The CDR3 sequence is CASSQDPGQGAANEKLFF. The CDR3 DNA is TGCGCCAGCAGCCAAGATCCTGGACAGGGGGCAGCTAATGAAAAACTGTTTTTT.

This rearrangement joins TRBV7-2 to TRBJ2-5, with D possibly being TRBD1 (5 bases). Trimming removed 8 bases at V and 2 bases at J, with 12 bases between. From germline, CDR1 is SGHTA and CDR2 FQGNSA. The CDR3 totals 13 residues. DNA of the CDR3: TGTGCCAGCTCGCAACAGGTTCAAGAGACCCAGTACTTC. It codes for CASSQQVQETQYF.

In this sample, this clonotype turned up a few times. This chain connects TRBV6-2 or TRBV6-3 to TRBJ2-7; 7 positions agree with TRBD2. CDR1 is MNHEY and CDR2 is SVGEGT in the germline V gene. The CDR3 consists of 14 residues. The junction had 4 bases not matched to a gene; V was cut back by 2 bases and J by 3 bases. As DNA, the CDR3 is TGTGCCAGCAGTTACGGCCGGGACTACTACGAGCAGTACGTC. It codes for CASSYGRDYYEQYV.

This clonotype was observed a single time. At one of its ends the junction is not consistent with the germline gene, which may arise from a read error. The rearrangement joins TRBV7-3 to TRBJ2-7; D possibly corresponds to TRBD2 (5 bases). In germline, CDR1 is SGHTA, CDR2 FQGTGA. The length of the CDR3 is 13 residues. CDR3 bases: TGTACCAGCAGCCGAGCGGACCCCTACGAGCAGTACTTC. This translates into CTSSRADPYEQYF.

The table lists this clonotype with many counts. The chain is built from TRBV7-9 and TRBJ1-4, with 7 bases identical to TRBD1. Trimming cost V 3 bases and J 4 bases; bases outside gene matches: 5. Per the germline V gene, CDR1 is SEHNR and CDR2 is FQNEAQ (reference sequence). This CDR3 contains 15 residues. The chain's CDR3 is CASSFGDSLNEKLFF. CDR3 nucleotide sequence: TGTGCCAGCAGCTTTGGGGACAGTCTTAATGAAAAACTGTTTTTT.

The J gene is TRBJ1-2, the V gene TRBV19; 8 nucleotides match TRBD1. Germline V gene sequence: CDR1 LNHDA, CDR2 SQIVND (reference sequence). V trimming: 6 bases; J trimming: 4 bases; junction bases outside the gene matches: 7. The CDR3 has 14 residues. The CDR3 DNA is TGTGCCAGTAGGGACCCGACAGGGGCCTATGGCTACACCTTC. This codes for CASRDPTGAYGYTF.

The chain couples TRBV28 to TRBJ2-7; 8 bases are shared with TRBD2. V gave up 3 bases and J gave up 5 bases; unmatched junction bases: 12. The V gene's germline CDR1 is MDHEN and CDR2 SYDVKM. This CDR3 comprises 16 residues. CDR3 loop: CASSFSGRRRLDEQYV. CDR3 nucleotide sequence: TGTGCCAGCAGTTTCAGCGGGAGAAGGAGACTCGACGAGCAGTACGTC.

This clonotype was seen more than once but under ten times. The chain combines TRBV10-2 with TRBJ2-2; D uncertain. There are 11 residues in the CDR3. With 8 bases removed from V and 6 bases from J, the gap between germline ends came to 7 bases. The germline V gene has CDR1 WSHSY and CDR2 SAAADI. The CDR3 sequence is CASGVAGELFF. The CDR3 DNA sequence: TGCGCCAGCGGGGTTGCCGGGGAGCTGTTTTTT.

This clonotype was recorded a few times. The chain combines TRBV28 with TRBJ1-2; D gene ambiguous. Germline V lookup: CDR1 MDHEN, CDR2 SYDVKM. Trimming pared 9 bases from V and 5 bases from J, leaving 19 bases between. The length of the CDR3 is 14 residues. The chain's CDR3 is CASRRAGDLYGYTF. CDR3 coding DNA: TGTGCCAGTAGGCGGGCAGGAGACCTTTATGGCTACACCTTC.

V usage is TRBV27 and J usage is TRBJ2-3, with TRBD2 identical over 9 bases. Unmatched junction bases numbered 4, after V lost 2 bases and J lost 1 base. Germline CDR1 reads MNHEY; CDR2 reads SMNVEV (reference sequence). The CDR3 has 16 residues. The CDR3 region has the DNA TGTGCCAGCAGTTTAAGGCGGGAGGGTCGCACAGATACGCAGTATTTT. This encodes CASSLRREGRTDTQYF.

This clonotype has more than one count but fewer than ten. J is TRBJ2-7 and V is TRBV28; 7 nucleotides agree with TRBD1. The germline CDR1 and CDR2 sequences are MDHEN and SYDVKM. V gave up 8 bases and J gave up 7 bases; unmatched junction bases: 11. The length of the CDR3 is 13 residues. CDR3 sequence: CASSGQGVREQYF. CDR3 DNA: TGTGCCAGCTCGGGGCAGGGGGTGAGGGAGCAGTACTTC.

This clonotype appeared many times. The rearrangement uses TRBV7-2 and TRBJ2-1; 13 bases fit TRBD2. J lost 6 bases, V lost 1 base, and 9 bases had no gene match. The CDR3 contains 18 residues. CDR1 is SGHTA, CDR2 FQGNSA, per germline. The CDR3 coding sequence is TGTGCCAGCAGCTTAGTTGGGATCGGGACTAGCGGGACCAATGAGCAGTTCTTC. It is translated as CASSLVGIGTSGTNEQFF.